The clone carrying this T cell receptor (beta chain) turned up a few times. This CDR3 comprises 14 residues. Germline assignment: CDR1 SGHTA and CDR2 FQGNSA. The V and J ends lost 5 bases and 6 bases, in that order; junction bases with no gene match: 5. These data originate in a study of CD8 T cells in ankylosing spondylitis. In TCRdb, the 5' RACE reads were re-called with MiXCR into one record per CDR3 protein. The data contain about 220,000 distinct CDR3 sequences, about 10% of them singletons. The source is a male donor with ankylosing spondylitis or in good health (not recorded which). J is TRBJ1-1 and V is TRBV7-2; 11 bases map to TRBD1. Sequenced: blood, either unsorted or a sorted T cell fraction (not recorded which). CDR3 coding DNA: TGTGCCAGCAGCGCCGGACAGGGGGCCTCTGAAGCTTTCTTT. This gives the protein CASSAGQGASEAFF.